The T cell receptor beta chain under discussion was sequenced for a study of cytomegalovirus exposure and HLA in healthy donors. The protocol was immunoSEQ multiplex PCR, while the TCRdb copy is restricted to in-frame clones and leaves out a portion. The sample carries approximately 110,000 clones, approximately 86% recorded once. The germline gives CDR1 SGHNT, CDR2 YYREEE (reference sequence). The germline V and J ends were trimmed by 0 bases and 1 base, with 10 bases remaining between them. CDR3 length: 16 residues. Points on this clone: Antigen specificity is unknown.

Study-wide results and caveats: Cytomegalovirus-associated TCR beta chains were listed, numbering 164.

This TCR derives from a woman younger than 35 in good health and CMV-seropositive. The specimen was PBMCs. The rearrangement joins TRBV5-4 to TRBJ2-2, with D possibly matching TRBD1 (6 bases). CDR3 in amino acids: CASSLGGRQNTGELFF. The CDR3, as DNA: TGTGCCAGCAGCTTGGGGGGGCGGCAGAACACCGGGGAGCTGTTTTTT. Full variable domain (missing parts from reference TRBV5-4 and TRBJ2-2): ETGVTQSPTHLIKTRGQQVTLRCSSQSGHNTVSWYQQALGQGPQFIFQYYREEENGRGNFPPRFSGLQFPNYSSELNVNALELDDSALYLCASSLGGRQNTGELFFGEGSRLTVL.